One sample yielded the 17 T cell receptor beta chains listed below, sequenced in a study of shared clonotypes between healthy human individuals. Some clones are missing from TCRdb's copy, which holds only in-frame ones; the method was immunoSEQ multiplex PCR. The sample contains 2 million to 3 million clones, roughly 93% of which appear only once. Sequencing was carried out using naive CD4+ T cells from PBMCs. This sample's subset: CD45RA+ positively selected. The receptors stem from a young man in good health. Some clones in this sample may be carry-over from other donors' samples.

This clone occurred once. This rearrangement joins TRBV27 to TRBJ1-5; D not resolved. Deletions cut 5 bases from V and 0 bases from J, with 11 bases between. This CDR3 has 15 residues. The V gene's germline CDR1 is MNHEY and CDR2 SMNVEV (reference sequence). The CDR3 protein is CASSNTDYSNQPQHF. The CDR3 DNA is TGTGCCAGCAGTAACACGGATTATAGCAATCAGCCCCAGCATTTT.

The gene calls are TRBV6-5 and TRBJ1-1; perhaps TRBD1 as D (5 bases). This CDR3 spans 15 amino acids. Deletions cut 6 bases from V and 11 bases from J, with 25 bases between. The germline V gene has CDR1 MNHEY and CDR2 SVGAGI. This CDR3 reads CASSRPQGWGSEAFF. CDR3 in DNA: TGTGCCAGCAGCCGCCCCCAAGGTTGGGGGTCGGAGGCTTTCTTT.

The chain joins TRBV5-1 to TRBJ2-5, with 8 nucleotides matching TRBD2. J gave up 2 bases and V 4 bases, and 10 bases lay outside the gene matches. The CDR3 is made up of 16 amino acids. Germline V gene lookup returns CDR1 SGHRS and CDR2 YFSETQ. This CDR3 reads CASSAARTSGQETQYF. CDR3 DNA: TGCGCCAGCAGCGCGGCTCGAACTAGCGGACAAGAGACCCAGTACTTC.

V and J are TRBV19 and TRBJ1-1, with D unresolved. Germline loops: CDR1 LNHDA, CDR2 SQIVND (reference sequence). This CDR3 is built from 13 residues. V dropped 7 bases and J dropped 1 base, with 10 bases sitting between them. CDR3 sequence reads: CASKFYPNTEAFF. The CDR3, as DNA: TGTGCCAGTAAGTTCTATCCGAACACTGAAGCTTTCTTT.

The table lists this clone with a few counts. In the same sample, other DNA sequences code for this CDR3. The CDR3 loop is CASSSTNTGELFF. The DNA of the CDR3 is TGTGCCAGCAGCTCAACCAACACCGGGGAGCTGTTTTTT. V usage is TRBV7-9 and J usage is TRBJ2-2; D call uncertain. The CDR3 extends over 13 amino acids. V lost 4 bases, J lost 2 bases, and 5 bases lay in between. The V gene's germline CDR1 is SEHNR and CDR2 FQNEAQ (reference sequence).

Note on this clone: This sample also contains other DNA sequences that code for the same CDR3. This chain links TRBV5-1 with TRBJ1-1, with 8 bases fitting TRBD1. The CDR3 sequence is 14 residues long. J gave up 2 bases and V 4 bases, and 4 bases lay outside the gene matches. Germline CDR1 reads SGHRS; CDR2 reads YFSETQ. The CDR3 nucleotides read TGCGCCAGCAGCCCGGGGACAGGTAACACTGAAGCTTTCTTT. This gives the protein CASSPGTGNTEAFF.

J is TRBJ2-1 and V is TRBV19, with 11 bases lining up with TRBD1. The trim removed 0 bases at V and 10 bases at J, leaving 2 bases unmatched. Germline CDR1 is LNHDA and CDR2 is SQIVND (reference sequence). The CDR3 covers 14 residues. The CDR3 here is CASSIERTGGEQFF. The CDR3 nucleotides are TGTGCCAGTAGTATAGAAAGGACAGGGGGCGAGCAGTTCTTC.

A word on this clone: Other DNA variants within this sample encode the same CDR3. The rearrangement joins TRBV12-5 to TRBJ2-4; D unresolved. This CDR3 region has 12 residues. Germline V gene lookup returns CDR1 LGHNT and CDR2 FRNRAP. The V end lost 3 bases, the J end lost 5 bases, and 5 bases lay between the germline ends. CDR3 DNA sequence: TGTGCTAGTGGTTTAACTGAAAACATTCAGTACTTC. As protein: CASGLTENIQYF.

The J gene is TRBJ2-7, the V gene TRBV5-1; possibly TRBD1 for D (6 bases). The germline V gene has CDR1 SGHRS and CDR2 YFSETQ. This CDR3 contains 15 residues. V lost 0 bases to trimming and J lost 7 bases, with 17 bases between them. The CDR3 here is CASSLARDTAPEQYF. The CDR3 coding sequence is TGCGCCAGCAGCTTGGCTAGGGACACCGCCCCTGAGCAGTACTTC.

V usage is TRBV11-1 and J usage is TRBJ1-4, with TRBD1 identical over 8 bases. Per germline, CDR1 SGHAT and CDR2 FQDESV (reference sequence). The CDR3 length is 14 residues. V was clipped by 6 bases and J by 10 bases; unmatched bases: 10. CDR3 residues: CASSRDRGDGKLFF. CDR3 in DNA: TGTGCCAGCAGTCGCGACAGGGGAGACGGAAAACTGTTTTTT.

The CDR3 DNA reads as TGTGCCAGCAGTAAGGCAGGGTACTCCTACGAGCAGTACTTC. Translation gives CASSKAGYSYEQYF. The chain uses TRBV28 and TRBJ2-7, with D maybe TRBD1 (5 bases). Trimming took off 5 bases at V and 0 bases at J, with 11 bases between the two ends. Germline CDR1 reads MDHEN; CDR2 reads SYDVKM. CDR3 length: 14 residues.

The J gene is TRBJ2-3, the V gene TRBV5-4, with a weak D call TRBD1 (5 bases). The ends were cut back, 4 bases at V and 1 base at J, with 13 bases in the middle. The CDR3 runs to 15 residues. The germline V gene encodes CDR1 SGHNT and CDR2 YYREEE (reference sequence). The CDR3 region has the DNA TGTGCCAGCAGCCCCAAGGGCAGGGGCACAGATACGCAGTATTTT. Amino acid sequence: CASSPKGRGTDTQYF.

This sequence joins TRBV6-5 and TRBJ1-2; D is unresolved. The CDR3 totals 13 residues. In germline, CDR1 is MNHEY, CDR2 SVGAGI. V was pared by 6 bases and J by 4 bases, with 12 bases between. The CDR3 protein is CASSTDGPYGYTF. CDR3 DNA sequence: TGTGCCAGCAGCACCGACGGACCCTATGGCTACACCTTC.

This chain connects TRBV7-3 to TRBJ2-5; 9 nucleotides line up with TRBD2. With V trimmed by 5 bases and J by 2 bases, 3 bases remained unmatched. In germline, CDR1 is SGHTA, CDR2 FQGTGA. The CDR3 runs 14 residues. The CDR3 DNA reads TGTGCCAGCAGCCCTAGCGGGACGCAAGAGACCCAGTACTTC. Translation gives CASSPSGTQETQYF.

This rearrangement joins TRBV10-3 to TRBJ2-1; 11 bases are shared with TRBD2. The CDR3 loop spans 18 amino acids. Germline loops: CDR1 ENHRY, CDR2 SYGVKD. J was trimmed by 0 bases and V by 4 bases; bases with no gene match: 8. CDR3 in DNA: TGTGCCATCAGTGCCCTAGCGGGAGGTCTGAGCTCCTACAATGAGCAGTTCTTC. This translates into CAISALAGGLSSYNEQFF.

The rearrangement links TRBV19 to TRBJ2-2; tentatively, D is TRBD1 (6 bases). V lost 5 bases to trimming and J lost 6 bases, with 13 bases between them. This CDR3 contains 14 residues. CDR1 is LNHDA, CDR2 SQIVND, per germline (reference sequence). CDR3 in DNA: TGTGCCAGTAGTCCGGGACACGGACCCGGGGAGCTGTTTTTT. Its protein product is CASSPGHGPGELFF.

This chain links TRBV9 with TRBJ2-1; the D gene is possibly TRBD2 (5 bases). The V end was cut by 2 bases, the J end by 7 bases, with 13 bases between. This CDR3 spans 14 amino acids. The germline gives CDR1 SGDLS, CDR2 YYNGEE. CDR3 loop: CASSVDHQRNEQFF. The CDR3 DNA follows: TGTGCCAGCAGCGTTGATCACCAGCGGAATGAGCAGTTCTTC.